The entry below describes one T cell receptor (beta chain). This specimen comes from a study of blood T cell repertoires in COVID-19. Original methodology: The authors estimated nucleated cell counts from reference gene primer amplification. The repertoire was sequenced with immunoSEQ multiplex PCR; TCRdb's copy has only in-frame clones and lacks some. The V and J calls and clone size come from that table; D and trimming were worked out from the DNA. The profile shows roughly 21,000 clones, roughly 89% of them singletons. Germline CDR1 reads SGDLS; CDR2 reads YYNGEE. V lost 0 bases to trimming and J lost 0 bases, with 13 bases between them. The CDR3 is 17 amino acids.

This chain uses TRBV9 with TRBJ2-1; tentative D call: TRBD2 (6 bases). The sample comprised peripheral blood. The sequence was obtained from a man aged 70-80 years with active COVID-19. The CDR3 DNA follows: TGTGCCAGCAGCGTAGATGCCGGGGGTATCTCCTACAATGAGCAGTTCTTC. It is translated as CASSVDAGGISYNEQFF.